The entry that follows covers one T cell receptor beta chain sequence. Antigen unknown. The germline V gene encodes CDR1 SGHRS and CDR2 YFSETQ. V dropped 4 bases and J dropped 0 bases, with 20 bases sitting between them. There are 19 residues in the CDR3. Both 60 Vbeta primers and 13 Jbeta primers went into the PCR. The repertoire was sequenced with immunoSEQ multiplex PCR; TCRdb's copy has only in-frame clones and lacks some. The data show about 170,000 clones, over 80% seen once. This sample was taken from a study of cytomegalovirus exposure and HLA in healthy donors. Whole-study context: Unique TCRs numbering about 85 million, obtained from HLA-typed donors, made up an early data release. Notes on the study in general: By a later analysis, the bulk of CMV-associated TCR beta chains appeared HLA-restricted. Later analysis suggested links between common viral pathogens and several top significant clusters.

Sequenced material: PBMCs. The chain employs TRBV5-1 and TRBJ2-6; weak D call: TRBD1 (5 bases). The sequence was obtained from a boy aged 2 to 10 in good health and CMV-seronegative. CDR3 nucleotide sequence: TGCGCCAGCAGCCCAGACAGAGGAGCCAAGAACTCTGGGGCCAACGTCCTGACTTTC. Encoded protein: CASSPDRGAKNSGANVLTF.